Following are 17 T cell receptor beta chains from one sample sequenced in a study of post-analysis software for immune sequencing data. Study observations and caveats: Among 5 or 6 TRBV segments more frequent in patients than controls were TRBV5-6, TRBV5-1 and TRBV20-1.

TCR beta libraries were prepared from cDNA with unique molecular identifiers. TCRdb processed the PCR reads anew with MiXCR; each CDR3 protein has one entry. The sample shows some 500,000 distinct CDR3 sequences, under 55% of them seen only once. Which antigens these TCRs recognize remains unknown. Source material: blood. These receptors all stem from a girl aged 5 to 17 with multiple sclerosis.

A remark on this clonotype: Compared with germline, one end of the junction differs, possibly owing to a read error. The CDR3 loop reads CARSLDFNNEQYF. In DNA form, the CDR3 reads TGCGCCCGCAGCTTGGACTTTAACAATGAGCAGTACTTC. The V gene is TRBV5-1, the J gene TRBJ2-7; the D gene is possibly TRBD2 (5 bases). The germline CDR1 and CDR2 sequences are SGHRS and YFSETQ. This CDR3 contains 13 residues.

Concerning this clonotype: Germline is not matched at one junction end, which may reflect a read error. The chain carries TRBV9 and TRBJ2-2; 10 positions match TRBD1. CDR3 length: 15 amino acids. Germline values: CDR1 SGDLS, CDR2 YYNGEE. The CDR3 DNA reads TGTGCCAGCAGCGTAGAGGGACAGGGGATCGGGGAGCGGTTTTTT. The encoded protein is CASSVEGQGIGERFF.

This clonotype was counted a few times. This CDR3 is CASSFQGSTDTQYF. The DNA for the CDR3 is TGTGCCAGCAGTTTTCAGGGCTCAACAGATACGCAGTATTTT. The chain employs TRBV12-3 or TRBV12-4 and TRBJ2-3; D is perhaps TRBD1 (5 bases). V shed 3 bases and J shed 3 bases, with 10 bases lying between them. The CDR3 has 14 amino acids.

The CDR3 reads CASSFSGLAFYEQYF. CDR3 in DNA: TGTGCCAGCAGTTTTTCGGGACTAGCGTTCTACGAGCAGTACTTC. This rearrangement joins TRBV12-3 or TRBV12-4 to TRBJ2-7; 10 bases line up with TRBD2. V lost 3 bases to trimming and J lost 3 bases; unmatched junction nucleotides: 5. The CDR3 totals 15 residues.

This clonotype has a handful of counts. This rearrangement joins TRBV4-1 to TRBJ2-1; D might be TRBD2 (5 bases). The germline V and J ends were trimmed by 1 base and 13 bases, with 8 bases remaining between them. Germline values: CDR1 MGHRA, CDR2 YSYEKL. This CDR3 comprises 11 residues. CDR3 loop: CASSQGTGQFF. In nucleotides, the CDR3 is TGCGCCAGCAGCCAAGGAACGGGACAGTTCTTC.

The chain carries TRBV12-3 or TRBV12-4 and TRBJ2-3; TRBD2 matches at 10 bases. This CDR3 is 18 amino acids long. The J segment lost 0 bases and the V segment lost 2 bases, leaving 8 bases of the junction unmatched. CDR3 coding DNA: TGTGCCAGCAGTTTATTCACCAGGACTAGCGGAAGCACAGATACGCAGTATTTT. Residues: CASSLFTRTSGSTDTQYF.

The table lists this clonotype with a few counts. The chain uses TRBV7-2 and TRBJ2-3; no firm D call. In germline, CDR1 is SGHTA, CDR2 FQGNSA. The CDR3 is 14 residues long. The V end lost 7 bases, the J end lost 0 bases, and 11 bases lay between the germline ends. CDR3 in amino acids: CASTRRASTDTQYF. Written as DNA, the CDR3 is TGTGCCAGCACCCGGCGCGCTAGCACAGATACGCAGTATTTT.

The chain is built from TRBV10-3 and TRBJ2-3, with 12 bases fitting TRBD2. The CDR3 loop spans 15 amino acids. J gave up 4 bases and V 4 bases, and 3 bases lay outside the gene matches. Germline V lookup: CDR1 ENHRY, CDR2 SYGVKD. In DNA form, the CDR3 reads TGTGCCATCAGTGCCGGACTAGCGGGATCAGATACGCAGTATTTT. Its protein product is CAISAGLAGSDTQYF.

In regard to this clonotype: A single base separates this from a much larger clone, so it may be a read error. The chain is built from TRBV29-1 and TRBJ2-5, with a tentative D call TRBD1 (7 bases). The CDR3 runs to 14 residues. V lost 5 bases and J lost 4, with 17 bases in between. Germline-derived CDR1 and CDR2 are SQVTM and ANQGSEA. Here the CDR3 reads CSVNSGQVGETQYF. The CDR3, as DNA: TGCAGCGTTAATAGCGGACAGGTGGGAGAGACCCAGTACTTC.

This clonotype was detected only a few times. The rearrangement uses TRBV3-1 and TRBJ2-5; D unclear. Germline V gene lookup returns CDR1 LGHDT and CDR2 YNNKEL (reference sequence). The CDR3 length is 14 residues. Trimming cost V 0 bases and J 5 bases, with 10 bases left between them. The CDR3 nucleotides are TGTGCCAGCAGCCAAGATAGAAACGAGGAGACCCAGTACTTC. Protein: CASSQDRNEETQYF.

The chain is built from TRBV28 and TRBJ2-1; D remains unclear. Looked up from germline, CDR1 is MDHEN and CDR2 is SYDVKM. The CDR3 sequence is 12 residues long. The V and J ends lost 7 bases and 0 bases respectively, with 4 bases between them. The CDR3 DNA reads TGTGCCAGCACCCACTCCTACAATGAGCAGTTCTTC. Protein product: CASTHSYNEQFF.

V is TRBV7-6 and J is TRBJ2-1; D may be TRBD2 (6 bases). CDR3 length equals 15 residues. Germline V gene sequence: CDR1 SGHVS, CDR2 FNYEAQ. Trimming removed 0 bases from V and 5 bases from J, with 11 bases in between. The CDR3 DNA is TGTGCCAGCAGCTTAGCTGGAGGGCCGCACAATGAGCAGTTCTTC. Protein product: CASSLAGGPHNEQFF.

About this clonotype itself: A read error may account for a junction end that differs from germline. This chain links TRBV14 with TRBJ2-6; D unclear. The CDR3 consists of 14 residues. Per germline, CDR1 SGHDN and CDR2 FVKESK. The CDR3: CASSPSSGTNVLTF. In nucleotides, the CDR3 is TGTGCCAGCAGCCCTTCCTCTGGGACCAACGTCCTGACTTTC.

The chain has TRBV24-1 and TRBJ2-5, with TRBD1 identical over 7 bases. CDR3 length: 13 amino acids. CDR1 and CDR2 from the germline V gene are KGHDR and SFDVKD. Losses at the gene ends were 7 bases for V and 1 base for J; bases not matched to a gene: 2. The CDR3 protein is CATRGTVQETQYF. CDR3 coding DNA: TGTGCCACCAGAGGGACAGTCCAAGAGACCCAGTACTTC.

The chain is built from TRBV7-2 and TRBJ2-7; 8 nucleotides align to TRBD1. The last part of the DNA fits TRBJ2-5 better; the J call may be wrong. Per germline, CDR1 SGHTA and CDR2 FQGNSA. The CDR3 extends over 13 amino acids. The CDR3 nucleotides are TGTGCCAGCAGCCCACAGGGGGACGAGACCCAGTACTTC. Translated, it gives CASSPQGDETQYF.

The chain couples TRBV19 to TRBJ1-1; D unresolved. V was clipped by 9 bases and J by 4 bases, with 15 bases between them. The germline V gene has CDR1 LNHDA and CDR2 SQIVND (reference sequence). CDR3 length: 13 residues. As DNA, the CDR3 is TGTGCCAGCAACCGAAGGGCAGGCACTGAAGCTTTCTTT. This sequence encodes CASNRRAGTEAFF. The entire variable domain, with the rest obtained from reference TRBV19 and TRBJ1-1, is as follows: DGGITQSPKYLFRKEGQNVTLSCEQNLNHDAMYWYRQDPGQGLRLIYYSQIVNDFQKGDIAEGYSVSREKKESFPLTVTSAQKNPTAFYLCASNRRAGTEAFFGQGTRLTVV.

This clonotype showed up many times. The chain links TRBV12-3 or TRBV12-4 to TRBJ2-5; 14 positions match TRBD2. V dropped 5 bases and J dropped 11; count of bases not matched to a gene: 7. This CDR3 spans 14 amino acids. The CDR3 sequence: CASSPGLAGAEQYF. The CDR3 nucleotides read TGTGCCAGCAGTCCGGGACTAGCGGGAGCTGAGCAGTACTTC.